Listed below are T cell receptor beta chains from one sample, sequenced in a study of T cell changes during pregnancy in multiple sclerosis. Profiled with immunoSEQ multiplex PCR; TCRdb holds only in-frame clones, not every one. This table has 30,000 to 45,000 clones, roughly 89% appearing once. Sequencing was performed on CD8+ T cells from peripheral blood mononuclear cells, taken in the second trimester of pregnancy. All receptors derive from a female donor with multiple sclerosis, enrolled in a pregnancy study. The CDR3 runs from the conserved cysteine through the conserved F or W. The D gene is left open where the match is weak. Part of the rows lack a size; the others show once, few, many or a class for expanded clones.

j_gene: TRBJ2-5
abundance: many
d_gene: TRBD2
len: 15
v_gene: TRBV25-1
CDR3aa: CASSELSSGQETQYF
CDR3nt: TGTGCCAGCAGTGAATTGTCTAGCGGCCAGGAGACCCAGTACTTC

j_gene: TRBJ1-2
abundance: -
d_gene: -
len: 10
v_gene: TRBV19
CDR3aa: CATLYYGYTF
CDR3nt: TGTGCCACCCTCTATTATGGCTACACCTTC

j_gene: TRBJ2-1
abundance: -
d_gene: -
len: 13
v_gene: TRBV30
CDR3aa: CAWSVEPHNEQFF
CDR3nt: TGTGCCTGGAGTGTAGAGCCCCACAATGAGCAGTTCTTC

j_gene: TRBJ2-1
abundance: -
d_gene: TRBD2
len: 12
v_gene: TRBV4-1
CDR3aa: CASSLVGGEQFF
CDR3nt: TGCGCCAGCAGCCTCGTGGGAGGGGAGCAGTTCTTC

j_gene: TRBJ2-1
abundance: -
d_gene: -
len: 18
v_gene: TRBV29-1
CDR3aa: CSVEVRGSGRSSYNEQFF
CDR3nt: TGCAGCGTTGAAGTTAGAGGGAGTGGGAGGAGTTCCTACAATGAGCAGTTCTTC

j_gene: TRBJ1-1
abundance: once
d_gene: -
len: 15
v_gene: TRBV10-3
CDR3aa: CAISDPGALNTEAFF
CDR3nt: TGTGCCATCAGTGATCCGGGAGCTTTGAACACTGAAGCTTTCTTT

j_gene: TRBJ2-1
abundance: -
d_gene: TRBD2
len: 15
v_gene: TRBV9
CDR3aa: CASSARTSGTYEQFF
CDR3nt: TGTGCCAGCAGCGCACGGACTAGCGGGACCTATGAGCAGTTCTTC

j_gene: TRBJ2-7
abundance: -
d_gene: -
len: 13
v_gene: TRBV6-6
CDR3aa: CASATLGPYEQYF
CDR3nt: TGTGCCAGCGCAACCCTGGGCCCCTACGAGCAGTACTTC

j_gene: TRBJ1-5
abundance: -
d_gene: TRBD1
len: 13
v_gene: TRBV19
CDR3aa: CATGTGFYQPQHF
CDR3nt: TGTGCCACCGGGACAGGATTCTATCAGCCCCAGCATTTT

j_gene: TRBJ1-3
abundance: -
d_gene: -
len: 14
v_gene: TRBV7-6
CDR3aa: CASSRGGGSPTIYF
CDR3nt: TGTGCCAGCAGCAGGGGGGGTGGTTCTCCCACCATATATTTT

j_gene: TRBJ2-3
abundance: -
d_gene: TRBD2
len: 17
v_gene: TRBV5-1
CDR3aa: CASIAVASGRGGDTQYF
CDR3nt: TGCGCCAGCATCGCCGTAGCTAGCGGACGGGGGGGGGATACGCAGTATTTT

j_gene: TRBJ1-4
abundance: -
d_gene: TRBD1
len: 14
v_gene: TRBV2
CDR3aa: CASSYTGVGEKLFF
CDR3nt: TGTGCCAGCAGCTATACAGGGGTCGGTGAAAAACTGTTTTTT

j_gene: TRBJ2-3
abundance: -
d_gene: TRBD2
len: 16
v_gene: TRBV18
CDR3aa: CASSPGLADHKDTQYF
CDR3nt: TGTGCCAGCTCCCCAGGACTAGCGGACCACAAAGATACGCAGTATTTT

j_gene: TRBJ2-2
abundance: -
d_gene: TRBD2
len: 17
v_gene: TRBV4-1
CDR3aa: CASSHSGLVVGTGELFF
CDR3nt: TGCGCCAGCAGCCATTCAGGACTAGTGGTCGGCACCGGGGAGCTGTTTTTT

j_gene: TRBJ2-2
abundance: -
d_gene: TRBD2
len: 15
v_gene: TRBV6-1
CDR3aa: CASSVLAVNTGELFF
CDR3nt: TGTGCCAGCAGTGTTCTAGCGGTGAACACCGGGGAGCTGTTTTTT

j_gene: TRBJ1-2
abundance: -
d_gene: TRBD1
len: 12
v_gene: TRBV9
CDR3aa: CASSRDSYGYTF
CDR3nt: TGTGCCAGCAGCAGGGACAGCTATGGCTACACCTTC

j_gene: TRBJ2-5
abundance: -
d_gene: TRBD2
len: 14
v_gene: TRBV6-6
CDR3aa: CASSYRAGEETQYF
CDR3nt: TGTGCCAGCAGTTACCGCGCGGGAGAGGAGACCCAGTACTTC

j_gene: TRBJ2-1
abundance: -
d_gene: TRBD2
len: 17
v_gene: TRBV28
CDR3aa: CASSLATTGGRYNEQFF
CDR3nt: TGTGCCAGCAGTTTGGCGACCACGGGGGGGCGATACAATGAGCAGTTCTTC

j_gene: TRBJ1-1
abundance: -
d_gene: -
len: 14
v_gene: TRBV5-6
CDR3aa: CASSLDRKNTEAFF
CDR3nt: TGTGCCAGCAGCTTGGACAGAAAGAACACTGAAGCTTTCTTT